The T cell receptor beta chain under discussion was sequenced for a study of CXCR3-negative and CXCR3-positive naive CD8 T cells. With UMI labels, 5' RACE was used to prepare the TRB cDNA libraries. TCRdb re-called the 5' RACE reads; one entry per CDR3 protein, DNA not given. The sample includes over 55,000 distinct CDR3 sequences. The germline V gene encodes CDR1 SEHNR and CDR2 FQNEAQ (reference sequence). The CDR3 extends over 15 amino acids. Study results and caveats: Similarly elevated diversity marked both naive subsets, with memory CD8+ cells showing far lower diversity.

Regarding this clonotype: The target antigen is unknown.

The clonotype comes from a human donor in good health. Some clones in this sample may be carry-over from other donors' samples. This rearrangement joins TRBV7-9 to TRBJ2-1; TCRdb reports TRBD2, a call that lacks DNA to check it against. The sequenced sample was memory CD8+ T cells from blood. CDR3 in amino acids: CASSPGTSGYNEQFF.